Listed below are T cell receptor beta chains from one sample, sequenced in a study of human T cells and chemical hapten exposure. TCRdb re-analysed the RACE reads in MiXCR, keeping a single row per CDR3 protein. The table has tens of thousands of distinct CDR3 sequences, approximately 7% seen once. Sequenced material: whole blood, taken in connection with sensitization to the hapten diphenylcyclopropenone (DPC). These receptors came from a woman aged 25 to 45 with alopecia areata. Some clones in this sample may be carry-over from other donors' samples. Each CDR3 is given with its conserved first and last residue. D genes are given only for firm matches. Not all rows give a size; the values are once, few, many and, for expanded clones, a class.

v_call	clone_size	d_call	j_call	cdr3_nt	cdr3_aa
TRBV4-2	many	NA	TRBJ2-1	TGTGCCAGCAGCCAAGAAGTGGGGGGGCGAGGTATTGTGCAGTTCTTC	CASSQEVGGRGIVQFF
TRBV2	NA	NA	TRBJ2-1	TGTGCCAGCACTTCCAAAAGGGATGCGGAGCAGTTCTTC	CASTSKRDAEQFF
TRBV20-1	many	NA	TRBJ1-1	TGCAGTGCCGGGCCCCAGATGAACACTGAAGCTTTCTTT	CSAGPQMNTEAFF
TRBV2	many	NA	TRBJ2-1	TGTGCCAGCACAAACCCAGACAGTCGGGGTTCCTACAATGAGCAGTTCTTC	CASTNPDSRGSYNEQFF
TRBV28	many	TRBD2	TRBJ2-5	TGTGCCAGCAGACCGGGACTAGCGAGGATCGAGGGGCCTCAAGAGACCCAGTACTTC	CASRPGLARIEGPQETQYF
TRBV28	many	TRBD1	TRBJ1-6	TGTGCCAGCAGTCCCTCCGGGACAGTTAATTCACCCCTCCACTTT	CASSPSGTVNSPLHF
TRBV30	many	NA	TRBJ1-1	TGTGCCTGGAAACACACTGAAGCTTTCTTT	CAWKHTEAFF
TRBV5-6	many	NA	TRBJ2-7	TGTGCCAGCAGCTTGGACCCCAAGTCCTACGAGCAGTACTTC	CASSLDPKSYEQYF
TRBV5-6	NA	NA	TRBJ1-5	TGTGCCAGCAGCTTGTCATGGGGCAATCAGCCCCAGCATTTT	CASSLSWGNQPQHF
TRBV6-5	many	NA	TRBJ1-2	TGTGCCAGCAGTTACTCTGGGCGGTTAGGTGATGGCTACACCTTC	CASSYSGRLGDGYTF
TRBV20-1	many	TRBD2	TRBJ2-7	TGCAGTGCTAGAGGTGCGGGGGGCCTCTACGAGCAGTACTTC	CSARGAGGLYEQYF
TRBV30	NA	NA	TRBJ1-1	TGTGCCTGGAGTGCTAGAGCCGGGACTGAAGCTTTCTTT	CAWSARAGTEAFF
TRBV2	many	NA	TRBJ1-5	TGTGCCAGCAGTGAACAGGAGGGTCAGCCCCAGCATTTT	CASSEQEGQPQHF
TRBV6-5	many	NA	TRBJ1-5	TGTGCCAGCAGTCCTGGGTTCCGGAATCAGCCCCAGCATTTT	CASSPGFRNQPQHF
TRBV2	many	TRBD1	TRBJ1-5	TGTGCCAGCCACCGGGACAGGGGGCCCATGGGCAATCAGCCCCAGCATTTT	CASHRDRGPMGNQPQHF
TRBV29-1	many	NA	TRBJ2-3	TGCAGCACGGGACTCCACTCCACAGATACGCAGTATTTT	CSTGLHSTDTQYF
TRBV6-5	many	TRBD1	TRBJ1-2	TGTGCCAGCTGGAACAGGGGTACCTATGGCTACACCTTC	CASWNRGTYGYTF
TRBV7-9	many	TRBD2	TRBJ2-7	TGTGCCAGCAGCTTAGGGACTAGCGGGGGTCGCTACGAGCAGTACTTC	CASSLGTSGGRYEQYF
TRBV6-5	many	TRBD1	TRBJ1-2	TGTGCCAGCAGTTACGATCTTACAGGGGGCGAGGAAGGCTACACCTTC	CASSYDLTGGEEGYTF
TRBV12-3/TRBV12-4	NA	NA	TRBJ1-4	TGTGCCAGCAGTCCCTACAGGGCCGGGGAAAAACTGTTTTTT	CASSPYRAGEKLFF
TRBV30	many	NA	TRBJ1-2	TGTGCCTGGAATCTGGGTCCCTATGGCTACACCTTC	CAWNLGPYGYTF
TRBV3-1	NA	NA	TRBJ1-1	TGTGCCAGCAGCGAGCCGGAGACTGAAGCTTTCTTT	CASSEPETEAFF
TRBV28	many	NA	TRBJ1-1	TGTGCCAGCAGTTTACAGGGTCCCGGGGAAGCTTTCTTT	CASSLQGPGEAFF
TRBV5-1	many	TRBD1	TRBJ2-1	TGCGCCAGCAGTCCCGGACAGGGATTGCCCTGGTACAATGAGCAGTTCTTC	CASSPGQGLPWYNEQFF
TRBV27	NA	NA	TRBJ1-5	TGTGCCAGCAGTTTACGATCAAATCAGCCCCAGCATTTT	CASSLRSNQPQHF
TRBV11-3	NA	NA	TRBJ1-1	TGTGCCAGCAGCTTAGATCAGCACACTGAAGCTTTCTTT	CASSLDQHTEAFF
TRBV13	many	TRBD1	TRBJ1-2	TGTGCCAGCAGAGAGGACGGGACAGGGATGGACTATGGCTACACCTTC	CASREDGTGMDYGYTF
TRBV5-1	NA	TRBD1	TRBJ2-3	TGCGCCAGCAACCCAGGGACAGCCACAGATACGCAGTATTTT	CASNPGTATDTQYF
TRBV20-1	NA	NA	TRBJ2-7	TGCAGTGCTAGTCGCGTGGGGGCCCACGAGCAGTACTTC	CSASRVGAHEQYF
TRBV27	many	NA	TRBJ2-3	TGTGCCAGCAGAACTAGCACAGATACGCAGTATTTT	CASRTSTDTQYF
TRBV10-2	many	NA	TRBJ2-5	TGCGCCAGCAGTGGACAGGTCCAAGAGACCCAGTACTTC	CASSGQVQETQYF
TRBV12-3/TRBV12-4	many	NA	TRBJ1-1	TGTGCCAGCAACCCCGACCGGGACGCAACTGAAGCTTTCTTT	CASNPDRDATEAFF
TRBV6-1	many	TRBD1	TRBJ2-7	TGTGCCAGCAGGACTGACAGGGGGTCGACCTACGAGCAGTACTTC	CASRTDRGSTYEQYF
TRBV6-5	many	TRBD1	TRBJ2-4	TGTGCCAGCACGGGACAGGGATTAGCCAAAAACATTCAGTACTTC	CASTGQGLAKNIQYF